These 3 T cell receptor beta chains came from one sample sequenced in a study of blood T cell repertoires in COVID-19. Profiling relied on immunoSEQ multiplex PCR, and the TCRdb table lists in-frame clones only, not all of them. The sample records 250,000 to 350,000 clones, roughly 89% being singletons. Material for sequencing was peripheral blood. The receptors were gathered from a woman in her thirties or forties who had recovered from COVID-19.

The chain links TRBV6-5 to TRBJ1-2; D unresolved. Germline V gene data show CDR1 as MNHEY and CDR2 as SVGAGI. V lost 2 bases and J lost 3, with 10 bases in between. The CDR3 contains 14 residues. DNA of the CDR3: TGTGCCAGCAGTTACAACGGAGGAGACTATGGCTACACCTTC. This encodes CASSYNGGDYGYTF.

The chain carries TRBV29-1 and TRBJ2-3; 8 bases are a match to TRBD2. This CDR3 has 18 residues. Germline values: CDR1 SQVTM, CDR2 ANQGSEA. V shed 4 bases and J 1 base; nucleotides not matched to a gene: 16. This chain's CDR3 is CSVGRGGIAGRGTDTQYF. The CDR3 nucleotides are TGCAGCGTTGGCCGGGGGGGCATAGCGGGACGAGGCACAGATACGCAGTATTTT.

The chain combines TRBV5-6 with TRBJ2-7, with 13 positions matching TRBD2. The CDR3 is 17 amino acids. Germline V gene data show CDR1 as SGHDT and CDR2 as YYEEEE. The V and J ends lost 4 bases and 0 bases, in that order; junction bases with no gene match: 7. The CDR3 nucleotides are TGTGCCAGCAGCAGGGGACTAGCGGGGATACGCTCCTACGAGCAGTACTTC. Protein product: CASSRGLAGIRSYEQYF.